This passage covers 30 T cell receptor beta chains from one sample sequenced in a study of blood T cells in healthy people across ages. Primed by a sample-barcoded 5' primer and a J-beta primer mix, a second PCR proceeded for about 7 to 12 cycles. One entry per CDR3 protein results from TCRdb running MiXCR on the 5' RACE reads. This table has just under 550,000 distinct CDR3 sequences, more than 20% appearing once. The sample was also linked to a second study, of T cells of mothers and their children.

The sequenced sample was blood. Every receptor here comes from a boy younger than 18 in good health.

This rearrangement joins TRBV6-1 to TRBJ2-3; unclear D gene. Trimming took 5 bases from V and 0 from J, leaving 24 bases between them. Germline V CDR1 and CDR2: MNHNS, SASEGT. The CDR3 runs to 19 residues. The CDR3 loop is CASSPLGYGQTASTDTQYF. The CDR3 DNA sequence: TGTGCCAGCAGTCCACTGGGGTACGGTCAGACCGCTAGCACAGATACGCAGTATTTT.

The chain joins TRBV6-2 or TRBV6-3 to TRBJ2-5; D remains unclear. The end of the DNA fits TRBJ2-1 better, so the J call may be wrong. There are 13 residues in the CDR3. Per the germline V gene, CDR1 is MNHEY and CDR2 is SVGEGT. In DNA form, the CDR3 reads TGTGCCAGCAGCAAAAGGGTCCTCAATGAGCAGTTCTTC. Translated, it gives CASSKRVLNEQFF.

This clonotype was seen more than once but under ten times. The V gene is TRBV20-1, the J gene TRBJ2-5, with D tentatively TRBD2 (6 bases). V lost 5 bases, J lost 5 bases, and 15 bases lay in between. This CDR3 is 13 amino acids long. CDR1 and CDR2 from the germline V gene are DFQATT and SNEGSKA (reference sequence). This CDR3 reads CSAAIRGRETQYF. Here the CDR3 DNA reads TGCAGTGCTGCTATCAGAGGGAGGGAGACCCAGTACTTC.

In its sample, this clonotype was seen a few times. V and J are TRBV28 and TRBJ2-5, with 7 bases that match TRBD2. With the DNA end fitting TRBJ2-1 better, the J assignment may be wrong. CDR1 is MDHEN, CDR2 SYDVKM, per germline. The CDR3 spans 15 residues. CDR3 residues: CASSLPAGRGDEQFF. The CDR3 DNA reads TGTGCCAGCAGTTTACCAGCGGGACGCGGGGATGAGCAGTTCTTC.

The chain is built from TRBV4-2 and TRBJ2-5; the match to TRBD2 covers 8 bases. Unmatched junction bases numbered 10, after V lost 2 bases and J lost 5 bases. CDR1 is LGHNA and CDR2 is YNFKEQ in the germline V gene. This CDR3 is built from 16 residues. The CDR3 spells CASSQRRAGDVETQYF. In DNA, the CDR3 is TGTGCCAGCAGCCAAAGGCGAGCGGGAGATGTGGAGACCCAGTACTTC.

This clonotype has a handful of counts. This CDR3 reads CASSSMYRGLGRSEQFF. CDR3 bases: TGCGCCAGCAGCTCGATGTACAGGGGGCTGGGCCGGAGCGAGCAGTTCTTC. The chain has TRBV5-1 and TRBJ2-5; 9 bases are a match to TRBD1. Gene TRBJ2-1 matches the end of the DNA better, so the J call may be wrong. The CDR3 runs to 17 residues. Per germline, CDR1 SGHRS and CDR2 YFSETQ.

The chain recombines TRBV20-1 with TRBJ1-3; D is perhaps TRBD1 (6 bases). There are 13 residues in the CDR3. Deletions cut 6 bases from V and 0 bases from J, with 9 bases between. Germline CDR1 and CDR2: DFQATT and SNEGSKA (reference sequence). CDR3 sequence: CSAPTGSGNTIYF. The DNA of the CDR3 is TGCAGTGCCCCGACAGGCTCTGGAAACACCATATATTTT.

The rearrangement links TRBV12-3 or TRBV12-4 to TRBJ2-7, with D tentatively TRBD1 (5 bases). The CDR3 length is 14 residues. Trimming took 2 bases from V and 9 from J, leaving 17 bases between them. The DNA of the CDR3 is TGTGCCAGCAGTTTAACAACGACAGTGCCCGGGCAGTACTTC. As protein: CASSLTTTVPGQYF.

This clonotype was counted between two and nine times. This chain connects TRBV2 to TRBJ2-1; D might be TRBD2 (7 bases). Germline lookup yields CDR1 SNHLY and CDR2 FYNNEI. This CDR3 spans 13 amino acids. Trimming shortened V by 3 bases and J by 6 bases, and 9 bases separated the two germline ends. Here the CDR3 reads CASSDRGANEQFF. CDR3 coding DNA: TGTGCCAGCAGTGACCGGGGGGCCAATGAGCAGTTCTTC.

The J gene is TRBJ2-1, the V gene TRBV25-1, with 7 bases aligning to TRBD1. Germline-derived CDR1 and CDR2 are MGHDK and SYGVNS. This CDR3 contains 15 residues. The junction had 5 bases not matched to a gene; V was cut back by 1 base and J by 5 bases. The CDR3 region has the DNA TGTGCCAGCAGTGAATGGGGGACAGACCACAATGAGCAGTTCTTC. It codes for CASSEWGTDHNEQFF. Variable domain in full (rest from reference TRBV25-1 and TRBJ2-1): EADIYQTPRYLVIGTGKKITLECSQTMGHDKMYWYQQDPGMELHLIHYSYGVNSTEKGDLSSESTVSRIRTEHFPLTLESARPSHTSQYLCASSEWGTDHNEQFFGPGTRLTVL.

As concerns this clonotype: At one boundary the junction diverges from the germline segment, which might be a read error. The rearrangement links TRBV7-2 to TRBJ2-4, with 11 bases lining up with TRBD2. The CDR3 is made up of 16 amino acids. Germline CDR1 SGHTA, CDR2 FQGNSA. CDR3 amino acids: CASSSTSGGTKNIQCF. As DNA, the CDR3 is TGTGCCAGCAGCTCAACTAGCGGGGGTACCAAAAACATTCAGTGCTTC.

CDR3 protein: CASRPGTRETQYF. DNA of the CDR3: TGTGCCAGCAGGCCCGGGACTAGGGAGACCCAGTACTTC. The chain combines TRBV6-2 or TRBV6-3 with TRBJ2-5, with 8 bases fitting TRBD2. This CDR3 region has 13 residues. From germline, CDR1 is MNHEY and CDR2 SVGEGT. The V and J ends lost 6 bases and 5 bases, in that order; junction bases with no gene match: 5.

The gene calls are TRBV28 and TRBJ1-5, with D perhaps matching TRBD1 (5 bases). The CDR3 has 16 amino acids. Looked up from germline, CDR1 is MDHEN and CDR2 is SYDVKM. V lost 3 bases, J lost 0 bases, and 12 bases lay in between. CDR3 sequence reads: CASSFEGWDSNQPQHF. The CDR3 DNA reads as TGTGCCAGCAGTTTTGAGGGGTGGGATAGCAATCAGCCCCAGCATTTT.

In this sample, this clonotype turned up many times. The V gene is TRBV6-4, the J gene TRBJ2-1; no reliable D call. Germline CDR1 reads MRHNA; CDR2 reads SNTAGT. The V and J ends lost 4 bases and 3 bases respectively, with 10 bases between them. The CDR3 length is 14 residues. The CDR3 sequence is CASSAKLDYNEQFF. The CDR3 region has the DNA TGTGCCAGCAGTGCCAAGCTAGACTACAATGAGCAGTTCTTC.

V and J are TRBV29-1 and TRBJ2-2, with TRBD1 matching 12 bases. V shed 4 bases and J 7 bases; nucleotides not matched to a gene: 10. Germline CDR1 reads SQVTM; CDR2 reads ANQGSEA. The CDR3 totals 16 residues. This chain's CDR3 is CSVVRTGQGAFGELFF. CDR3 nucleotides: TGCAGCGTTGTGAGGACGGGACAGGGGGCATTCGGGGAGCTGTTTTTT.

Ten or more counts support this clonotype. V gene TRBV27 combines with J gene TRBJ2-1; 9 bases are a match to TRBD2. CDR3 length: 15 amino acids. Germline lookup yields CDR1 MNHEY and CDR2 SMNVEV (reference sequence). The J segment lost 4 bases and the V segment lost 5 bases, leaving 6 bases of the junction unmatched. CDR3: CASSARGGSYNEQFF. The CDR3 region has the DNA TGTGCCAGCAGTGCGCGGGGGGGCTCTTACAATGAGCAGTTCTTC.

The chain joins TRBV4-3 to TRBJ1-2, with 11 bases that match TRBD1. Germline trimming cut 4 bases from V and 2 bases from J; bases unmatched to any gene: 3. This CDR3 is built from 15 residues. CDR1 and CDR2 from the germline V gene are LGHNA and YSLEER. This chain's CDR3 is CASSRDRGTNYGYTF. Written as DNA, the CDR3 is TGCGCCAGCAGCCGGGACAGGGGGACGAACTATGGCTACACCTTC.

This clonotype has more than one count but fewer than ten. The chain links TRBV5-1 to TRBJ2-7; 9 bases agree with TRBD1. The CDR3 totals 19 residues. V lost 0 bases, J lost 4 bases, and 17 bases stayed unmatched. Germline CDR1 SGHRS, CDR2 YFSETQ. CDR3 in amino acids: CASSLVSTFRDREKYEQYF. The CDR3 coding sequence is TGCGCCAGCAGCTTGGTCTCGACATTCCGGGACAGGGAGAAATACGAGCAGTACTTC.

The V and J genes are TRBV12-3 or TRBV12-4 and TRBJ1-4; TRBD1 is a possible D gene (5 bases). The CDR3 loop spans 15 amino acids. Trimming left V 6 bases short and J 2 bases short, with 13 bases between. The CDR3 protein is CASRPPEGTNEKLFF. The CDR3 region has the DNA TGTGCCAGCAGGCCCCCCGAGGGGACTAATGAAAAACTGTTTTTT.

V and J are TRBV5-5 and TRBJ1-6; the D gene is possibly TRBD1 (5 bases). Trimming shortened V by 4 bases and J by 3 bases, and 11 bases separated the two germline ends. The CDR3 has 15 amino acids. CDR1 and CDR2 (germline): SGHKS, YYEKEE (reference sequence). In DNA, the CDR3 is TGTGCCAGCAGCCACGCAGGGAACTATAATTCACCCCTCCACTTT. Its protein is CASSHAGNYNSPLHF. Based on the CDR3 plus reference TRBV5-5 and TRBJ1-6, the full variable domain is DAGVTQSPTHLIKTRGQQVTLRCSPISGHKSVSWYQQVLGQGPQFIFQYYEKEERGRGNFPDRFSARQFPNYSSELNVNALLLGDSALYLCASSHAGNYNSPLHFGNGTRLTVT.

This clonotype was observed a few times. V usage is TRBV13 and J usage is TRBJ2-1, with TRBD2 identical over 13 bases. The germline V gene has CDR1 PRHDT and CDR2 FYEKMQ (reference sequence). This CDR3 region has 16 residues. V gave up 5 bases and J gave up 6 bases; unmatched junction bases: 7. Written as DNA, the CDR3 is TGTGCCAGCAGCCCTATCTGGACTAGCGGGAGCAATGAGCAGTTCTTC. Encoded protein: CASSPIWTSGSNEQFF.

This clonotype was picked up a small number of times. The rearrangement joins TRBV4-1 to TRBJ2-3; TRBD2 might be the D (6 bases). Trimming stripped 0 bases from V and 8 bases from J, with 9 bases between. Germline V lookup: CDR1 MGHRA, CDR2 YSYEKL. The CDR3 consists of 13 residues. CDR3 DNA: TGCGCCAGCAGCCAAGATGGGGGGACTACGCAGTATTTT. This gives the protein CASSQDGGTTQYF.

The chain combines TRBV4-1 with TRBJ1-5; weak D call: TRBD1 (5 bases). The CDR3 length is 19 residues. With 0 bases removed from V and 2 bases from J, the gap between germline ends came to 20 bases. CDR1 and CDR2 from the germline V gene are MGHRA and YSYEKL. This chain's CDR3 is CASSQDRSWDSWGNQPQHF. CDR3 bases: TGCGCCAGCAGCCAAGATCGTAGTTGGGACTCCTGGGGCAATCAGCCCCAGCATTTT.

This clonotype occurred many times. The chain combines TRBV7-2 with TRBJ2-7; weak D call: TRBD1 (7 bases). Trimming stripped 10 bases from V and 5 bases from J, with 24 bases between. CDR3 length: 15 residues. Germline assignment: CDR1 SGHTA and CDR2 FQGNSA. The CDR3 sequence: CATTRSGDRENEQYF. CDR3 DNA: TGTGCCACCACCCGCTCGGGAGACAGGGAAAACGAGCAGTACTTC.

This clonotype showed up just a few times. V and J are TRBV3-1 and TRBJ2-7, with a possible D match to TRBD1 (6 bases). Looked up from germline, CDR1 is LGHDT and CDR2 is YNNKEL (reference sequence). Between the trimmed V and J ends, which lost 4 bases and 2 bases, there was a span of 12 bases. There are 14 residues in the CDR3. CDR3 nucleotide sequence: TGTGCCAGCAGCCCCATGACAGGCCCCTACGAGCAGTACTTC. This gives the protein CASSPMTGPYEQYF.

This clonotype was observed a handful of times. This chain joins TRBV7-2 and TRBJ2-5; D is unclear. CDR3 length: 15 residues. The V end was cut by 5 bases, the J end by 2 bases, with 15 bases between. Germline V gene data show CDR1 as SGHTA and CDR2 as FQGNSA. CDR3 sequence reads: CASSPWGGVQETQYF. CDR3 nucleotide sequence: TGTGCCAGCAGCCCCTGGGGTGGGGTACAAGAGACCCAGTACTTC. Looking up the rest from reference TRBV7-2 and TRBJ2-5 gives the full variable domain: GAGVSQSPSNKVTEKGKDVELRCDPISGHTALYWYRQSLGQGLEFLIYFQGNSAPDKSGLPSDRFSAERTGGSVSTLTIQRTQQEDSAVYLCASSPWGGVQETQYFGPGTRLLVL.

CDR3 nucleotides: TGTGCCAGCAGGGCGACAGGGGCAACTAATGAAAAACTGTTTTTT. Protein: CASRATGATNEKLFF. This chain links TRBV6-4 with TRBJ1-4; 8 positions match TRBD1. The CDR3 loop spans 15 amino acids. Germline V gene lookup returns CDR1 MRHNA and CDR2 SNTAGT. After removal of 6 bases from V and 0 bases from J, the junction contained 3 bases not matched to a gene.

The rearrangement joins TRBV6-1 to TRBJ2-5; TRBD1 aligns across 8 bases. Gene TRBJ2-7 matches the end of the DNA better, so the J call may be wrong. Germline lookup yields CDR1 MNHNS and CDR2 SASEGT. There are 15 residues in the CDR3. The DNA of the CDR3 is TGTGCCAGCAGGCTTAGACAGGGGCCCCCCTACGAGCAGTACTTC. Its protein product is CASRLRQGPPYEQYF.

In this sample, this clonotype turned up a few times. The chain recombines TRBV27 with TRBJ1-1; no definite D call. Trimming removed 3 bases from V and 10 bases from J, with 15 bases in between. The CDR3 consists of 13 residues. The V gene's germline CDR1 is MNHEY and CDR2 SMNVEV (reference sequence). The CDR3 DNA is TGTGCCAGCAGTTTTAGCGGTGGGCTGGGAGCTTTCTTT. Translation gives CASSFSGGLGAFF.

This clonotype was observed a few times. The chain links TRBV7-2 to TRBJ1-2, with D unresolved. Germline values: CDR1 SGHTA, CDR2 FQGNSA. V was cut by 2 bases and J by 0 bases, with 4 bases left in between. CDR3 length: 13 amino acids. The CDR3 protein is CASSLNPNYGYTF. The CDR3 DNA is TGTGCCAGCAGCTTAAATCCTAACTATGGCTACACCTTC.